This entry lists 27 T cell receptor beta chains sequenced from one sample in a study of T cell repertoires in ileal Crohn's disease. Time point noted: inflamed ileum from the surgical specimen. Assay used: immunoSEQ multiplex PCR; TCRdb lists only in-frame clones, some missing. The repertoire holds roughly 13,000 clones, with more than 60% as singletons. The sample was ileal tissue. These receptors were obtained from an adult with Crohn's disease.

This sequence joins TRBV11-1 and TRBJ2-2; D call uncertain. The CDR3 sequence is 13 residues long. The germline V gene has CDR1 SGHAT and CDR2 FQDESV (reference sequence). Trimming removed 3 bases from V and 4 bases from J, with 6 bases in between. The CDR3 loop reads CASSFSGTGELFF. DNA of the CDR3: TGTGCCAGCAGCTTCTCTGGCACCGGGGAGCTGTTTTTT.

The genes are TRBV5-8 and TRBJ2-7, with D possibly called TRBD1 or TRBD2 (5 bases each). V gave up 4 bases and J gave up 0 bases, with 11 bases separating them. CDR3 length: 14 amino acids. CDR1 is SGHTS, CDR2 YDEGEE, per germline. The CDR3: CASSRDGHSYEQYF. Here the CDR3 DNA reads TGTGCCAGCAGCCGGGACGGCCACTCCTACGAGCAGTACTTC.

The chain is built from TRBV5-5 and TRBJ1-1, with 7 bases fitting TRBD1. The V and J ends lost 4 bases and 1 base, in that order; junction bases with no gene match: 4. Germline lookup yields CDR1 SGHKS and CDR2 YYEKEE (reference sequence). CDR3 length: 14 amino acids. DNA of the CDR3: TGTGCCAGCAGCCAGACAGGGTGGAACACTGAAGCTTTCTTT. It is translated as CASSQTGWNTEAFF. Full variable domain (missing parts from reference TRBV5-5 and TRBJ1-1): DAGVTQSPTHLIKTRGQQVTLRCSPISGHKSVSWYQQVLGQGPQFIFQYYEKEERGRGNFPDRFSARQFPNYSSELNVNALLLGDSALYLCASSQTGWNTEAFFGQGTRLTVV.

The rearrangement links TRBV29-1 to TRBJ2-7, with TRBD1 as a possible D gene (5 bases). This CDR3 is 11 amino acids long. CDR1 is SQVTM and CDR2 is ANQGSEA in the germline V gene. V lost 4 bases and J 6 bases, leaving 10 bases between the germline ends. The CDR3 reads CSVGRASEQYF. The CDR3 region has the DNA TGCAGCGTTGGCAGGGCCTCCGAGCAGTACTTC.

The rearrangement links TRBV6-4 to TRBJ2-1; the D gene is possibly TRBD1 (5 bases). CDR3 size: 13 residues. From germline, CDR1 is MRHNA and CDR2 SNTAGT. Trimming removed 3 bases from V and 7 bases from J, with 10 bases in between. CDR3 nucleotides: TGTGCCAGCAGTGAAGGGGAATTTAATGAGCAGTTCTTC. This encodes CASSEGEFNEQFF.

This chain uses TRBV27 with TRBJ1-4, with D possibly being TRBD1 (5 bases). Trimming took 0 bases from V and 5 from J, leaving 22 bases between them. CDR1 is MNHEY, CDR2 SMNVEV, per germline (reference sequence). The CDR3 is made up of 19 amino acids. The chain's CDR3 is CASSLSASGWSALNEKLFF. The CDR3 nucleotides read TGTGCCAGCAGTTTATCAGCCTCAGGGTGGAGCGCATTAAATGAAAAACTGTTTTTT.

The chain recombines TRBV18 with TRBJ2-6, with unresolved D. V was pared by 2 bases and J by 3 bases, with 5 bases between. Germline V lookup: CDR1 KGHSH, CDR2 LQKENI. CDR3 length: 14 amino acids. This CDR3 is CASSPGGGANVLTF. The CDR3 nucleotides read TGTGCCAGCTCACCAGGTGGTGGGGCCAACGTCCTGACTTTC.

The CDR3 loop is CAWSLGQGYEQYF. The CDR3 DNA sequence: TGTGCCTGGAGTCTCGGACAGGGGTACGAGCAGTACTTC. The chain has TRBV30 and TRBJ2-7, with 9 bases that match TRBD1. V shed 2 bases and J 4 bases; nucleotides not matched to a gene: 3. Per the germline V gene, CDR1 is GTSNPN and CDR2 is SVGIG (reference sequence). The CDR3 totals 13 residues.

CDR3 protein: CASSQGNTIYF. CDR3 in DNA: TGCGCCAGCAGCCAAGGAAACACCATATATTTT. The J gene is TRBJ1-3, the V gene TRBV4-1; D is uncertain. Trimming removed 1 base at V and 5 bases at J, with 0 bases between. CDR1 and CDR2 from the germline V gene are MGHRA and YSYEKL. The CDR3 consists of 11 residues.

This chain joins TRBV10-1 and TRBJ1-2; D remains unclear. This CDR3 has 14 amino acids. The V end lost 2 bases, the J end lost 7 bases, and 14 bases lay between the germline ends. Germline-derived CDR1 and CDR2 are WNHNN and SYGVQD (reference sequence). DNA of the CDR3: TGCGCCAGCAGTGAGGCCAGTCGATCCGTTGGCTACACCTTC. Protein product: CASSEASRSVGYTF.

The chain uses TRBV2 and TRBJ2-3; 7 bases align to TRBD1. Germline loops: CDR1 SNHLY, CDR2 FYNNEI. The length of the CDR3 is 14 residues. The ends lost 6 bases at V and 4 bases at J; junction bases unmatched: 7. CDR3 amino acids: CASRDDRASDTQYF. CDR3 DNA: TGTGCCAGCAGGGATGACAGGGCCTCAGATACGCAGTATTTT. The complete variable domain, with remaining parts taken from reference TRBV2 and TRBJ2-3, reads EPEVTQTPSHQVTQMGQEVILRCVPISNHLYFYWYRQILGQKVEFLVSFYNNEISEKSEIFDDQFSVERPDGSNFTLKIRSTKLEDSAMYFCASRDDRASDTQYFGPGTRLTVL.

The table lists this clone with a few counts. The genes are TRBV5-6 and TRBJ2-3; D is uncertain. V was clipped by 3 bases and J by 3 bases, with 2 bases between them. The germline CDR1 and CDR2 sequences are SGHDT and YYEEEE. The CDR3 sequence is 11 residues long. The CDR3 bases are TGTGCCAGCAGCTCTACAGATACGCAGTATTTT. Its protein is CASSSTDTQYF. Variable domain in full (rest from reference TRBV5-6 and TRBJ2-3): DAGVTQSPTHLIKTRGQQVTLRCSPKSGHDTVSWYQQALGQGPQFIFQYYEEEERQRGNFPDRFSGHQFPNYSSELNVNALLLGDSALYLCASSSTDTQYFGPGTRLTVL.

This chain joins TRBV27 and TRBJ1-2; a possible D gene is TRBD1 (5 bases). Germline V CDR1 and CDR2: MNHEY, SMNVEV (reference sequence). The CDR3 is 14 amino acids. V lost 5 bases and J 4 bases, leaving 14 bases between the germline ends. The CDR3 is CASSVHRTSYGYTF. CDR3 bases: TGTGCCAGCAGTGTTCACAGGACCTCCTATGGCTACACCTTC.

The V gene is TRBV11-2, the J gene TRBJ1-6; D remains ambiguous. The CDR3 runs to 14 residues. V was trimmed by 1 base and J by 7 bases, leaving 8 bases between them. CDR1 and CDR2 (germline): SGHAT, FQNNGV. CDR3 sequence (DNA): TGTGCCAGCAGCTTAGTGGCAGGCAATTCACCCCTCCACTTT. The encoded protein is CASSLVAGNSPLHF.

This chain uses TRBV11-3 with TRBJ1-1, with 10 bases fitting TRBD1. This CDR3 contains 15 residues. Trimming at V came to 4 bases and at J to 1 base, leaving 3 bases not matched to a gene. The germline V gene encodes CDR1 SGHNT and CDR2 YENEEA. The CDR3: CASSSGQGENTEAFF. The CDR3 nucleotides are TGTGCCAGCAGCTCCGGACAGGGGGAGAACACTGAAGCTTTCTTT.

The rearrangement joins TRBV29-1 to TRBJ2-2; tentative D call: TRBD2 (5 bases). Per germline, CDR1 SQVTM and CDR2 ANQGSEA. CDR3 length equals 14 residues. Trimming took off 5 bases at V and 6 bases at J, with 16 bases between the two ends. CDR3 residues: CSVRAGGNSGELFF. DNA of the CDR3: TGCAGCGTTCGGGCGGGCGGTAACTCCGGGGAGCTGTTTTTT.

This chain links TRBV30 with TRBJ1-2; weak D call: TRBD1 (5 bases). CDR3 size: 13 residues. The germline V and J ends were trimmed by 4 bases and 4 bases, with 13 bases remaining between them. Per the germline V gene, CDR1 is GTSNPN and CDR2 is SVGIG (reference sequence). CDR3 nucleotide sequence: TGTGCCTGGACGTGGGGGATAGCCTATGGCTACACCTTC. This sequence encodes CAWTWGIAYGYTF.

A word on this clone: Other DNA sequences in this sample translate to the same CDR3. The chain employs TRBV2 and TRBJ1-1; no reliable D call. V lost 6 bases to trimming and J lost 0 bases, with 8 bases between them. The CDR3 length is 13 residues. Per the germline V gene, CDR1 is SNHLY and CDR2 is FYNNEI. In DNA form, the CDR3 reads TGTGCCAGCAGCGAGGGATTGAACACTGAAGCTTTCTTT. It is translated as CASSEGLNTEAFF.

The chain's CDR3 is CASGNNYGYTF. CDR3 DNA: TGTGCCAGCGGGAATAACTATGGCTACACCTTC. V and J are TRBV9 and TRBJ1-2; D gene ambiguous. The CDR3 has 11 amino acids. Germline loops: CDR1 SGDLS, CDR2 YYNGEE. V lost 7 bases, J lost 1 base, and 5 bases lay in between.

The rearrangement uses TRBV15 and TRBJ2-1, with TRBD1 as a possible D gene (6 bases). The germline CDR1 and CDR2 sequences are LNHNV and YYDKDF (reference sequence). The CDR3 has 13 amino acids. Trimming removed 8 bases from V and 13 bases from J, with 21 bases in between. CDR3 in DNA: TGTGCCACCGAGAAGAAACAGGGAGTGAGACAGTTCTTC. It codes for CATEKKQGVRQFF.

J is TRBJ2-3 and V is TRBV2; 7 positions match TRBD2. This CDR3 comprises 14 residues. The junction had 9 bases not matched to a gene; V was cut back by 8 bases and J by 4 bases. Germline CDR1 and CDR2: SNHLY and FYNNEI. The CDR3 DNA sequence: TGTGCCAGCGGTGGGCGGGGGTCGGCAGATACGCAGTATTTT. It encodes CASGGRGSADTQYF.

This chain uses TRBV2 with TRBJ1-3, with D possibly being TRBD1 (5 bases). V dropped 5 bases and J dropped 2 bases, with 16 bases sitting between them. The CDR3 is 16 amino acids. From germline, CDR1 is SNHLY and CDR2 FYNNEI. CDR3: CASSRNSGEAGNTIYF. CDR3 nucleotide sequence: TGTGCCAGCAGTCGTAATTCGGGGGAGGCTGGAAACACCATATATTTT.

This chain uses TRBV5-1 with TRBJ1-6; D remains unclear. This CDR3 spans 17 amino acids. The germline V gene has CDR1 SGHRS and CDR2 YFSETQ. Trimming cost V 0 bases and J 0 bases, with 10 bases left between them. The CDR3 DNA follows: TGCGCCAGCAGCTTGGACCCGCGAAGCTCCTATAATTCACCCCTCCACTTT. Its protein product is CASSLDPRSSYNSPLHF.

This clone is medium-sized by share. This rearrangement joins TRBV4-1 to TRBJ2-2; no firm D call. Germline-derived CDR1 and CDR2 are MGHRA and YSYEKL. The CDR3 is 13 residues long. Between the trimmed V and J ends, which lost 0 bases and 7 bases, there was a span of 6 bases. CDR3 coding DNA: TGCGCCAGCAGCCAAGATCTAGTCGGGGAGCTGTTTTTT. Translation: CASSQDLVGELFF.

The V call is TRBV2, the J call TRBJ1-1; possible D gene TRBD1, 5 bases. CDR1 SNHLY and CDR2 FYNNEI come from the germline V gene. V gave up 4 bases and J gave up 8 bases, with 17 bases separating them. The CDR3 sequence is 14 residues long. This chain's CDR3 is CASSATTVSGEAFF. The CDR3 bases are TGTGCCAGCAGTGCAACGACAGTTAGCGGAGAAGCTTTCTTT.

This clone showed up just a few times. The V gene is TRBV29-1, the J gene TRBJ1-3; 7 bases are shared with TRBD1. Germline V gene sequence: CDR1 SQVTM, CDR2 ANQGSEA. CDR3 size: 14 residues. V was pared by 2 bases and J by 2 bases, with 3 bases of the junction left unmatched. CDR3 sequence: CSVERGLAGNTIYF. As DNA, the CDR3 is TGCAGCGTTGAAAGGGGGCTGGCTGGAAACACCATATATTTT.

This clone was seen just once. The chain is built from TRBV7-3 and TRBJ2-3; D may correspond to TRBD1 or TRBD2 (5 bases each). The CDR3 contains 14 residues. The germline V gene has CDR1 SGHTA and CDR2 FQGTGA. The V end lost 7 bases, the J end lost 0 bases, and 11 bases lay between the germline ends. The chain's CDR3 is CASTRGSSTDTQYF. The DNA of the CDR3 is TGTGCCAGCACCCGGGGCTCTAGCACAGATACGCAGTATTTT. The full variable domain, in which reference TRBV7-3 and TRBJ2-3 provide the parts outside the CDR3, is GAGVSQTPSNKVTEKGKYVELRCDPISGHTALYWYRQSLGQGPEFLIYFQGTGAADDSGLPNDRFFAVRPEGSVSTLKIQRTERGDSAVYLCASTRGSSTDTQYFGPGTRLTVL.